The 9 T cell receptor beta chains reported below all come from one sample, sequenced in a study of OX40 agonist ivuxolimab in advanced cancers. Generated by immunoSEQ multiplex PCR, the TCRdb table keeps only in-frame clones and is missing some. The repertoire consists of approximately 58,000 clones, with around 84% occurring once and the leading ten covering roughly 4.5%. This specimen was CD4+ or CD8+ T cells sorted from blood, taken in a trial of the OX40 agonist ivuxolimab. The receptors stem from an adult with an advanced solid tumor such as melanoma, head and neck, liver or kidney cancer.

This clone was seen once. The chain has TRBV19 and TRBJ2-2; D is unclear. This CDR3 comprises 13 residues. V lost 4 bases to trimming and J lost 4 bases, with 7 bases between them. Germline V gives CDR1 LNHDA, CDR2 SQIVND (reference sequence). The DNA of the CDR3 is TGTGCCAGTAGTACTCGACTCACCGGGGAGCTGTTTTTT. Protein product: CASSTRLTGELFF.

J is TRBJ1-5 and V is TRBV7-2, with a weak D call TRBD1 (5 bases). Trimming took off 5 bases at V and 0 bases at J, with 17 bases between the two ends. Per the germline V gene, CDR1 is SGHTA and CDR2 is FQGNSA. The CDR3 extends over 17 amino acids. CDR3 loop: CASSPRSGGGSNQPQHF. The CDR3, as DNA: TGTGCCAGCAGCCCCAGGTCGGGGGGGGGTAGCAATCAGCCCCAGCATTTT.

The chain recombines TRBV15 with TRBJ2-1, with a possible D match to TRBD2 (6 bases). Between the trimmed V and J ends, which lost 1 base and 6 bases, there was a span of 10 bases. Germline V CDR1 and CDR2: LNHNV, YYDKDF (reference sequence). CDR3 length: 14 amino acids. CDR3 DNA: TGTGCCACCAGCAGAGCCAGGGACTTCAATGAGCAGTTCTTC. Protein: CATSRARDFNEQFF.

The chain is built from TRBV19 and TRBJ1-2, with TRBD1 identical over 8 bases. Germline lookup yields CDR1 LNHDA and CDR2 SQIVND (reference sequence). Unmatched junction bases numbered 5, after V lost 5 bases and J lost 6 bases. The CDR3 is 13 amino acids. The CDR3 coding sequence is TGTGCCAGTAGTGTTGGACAGGGAAATGGCTACACCTTC. Translated, it gives CASSVGQGNGYTF.

V gene TRBV28 combines with J gene TRBJ2-1; the match to TRBD2 covers 7 bases. After removal of 3 bases from V and 8 bases from J, the junction contained 13 bases not matched to a gene. This CDR3 has 16 residues. Looked up from germline, CDR1 is MDHEN and CDR2 is SYDVKM. CDR3 amino acids: CASSFRRGRYGDEQFF. CDR3 nucleotide sequence: TGTGCCAGCAGTTTTCGGCGGGGGAGGTACGGCGATGAGCAGTTCTTC.

The sample holds one count of this clone. The chain uses TRBV13 and TRBJ2-2; maybe TRBD2 (6 bases). V lost 6 bases, J lost 6 bases, and 11 bases lay in between. There are 13 residues in the CDR3. In germline, CDR1 is PRHDT, CDR2 FYEKMQ (reference sequence). The CDR3 DNA reads TGTGCCAGCAGACCACCTAGCGCCGGGGAGCTGTTTTTT. Protein: CASRPPSAGELFF.

The chain links TRBV27 to TRBJ1-5, with TRBD1 identical over 7 bases. CDR1 MNHEY and CDR2 SMNVEV come from the germline V gene (reference sequence). The CDR3 runs to 16 residues. Losses at the gene ends were 6 bases for V and 4 bases for J; bases not matched to a gene: 12. The CDR3 here is CASRKSFDRDNQPQHF. Written as DNA, the CDR3 is TGTGCCAGCAGGAAATCCTTCGACAGGGATAATCAGCCCCAGCATTTT.

In its sample, this clone was seen once. CDR3 coding DNA: TGTGCCACCAAACAGGGGGAGGGAGAAAAACTGTTTTTT. Protein sequence: CATKQGEGEKLFF. The rearrangement uses TRBV5-4 and TRBJ1-4, with 8 bases matching TRBD1. Per germline, CDR1 SGHNT and CDR2 YYREEE (reference sequence). V dropped 9 bases and J dropped 8; count of bases not matched to a gene: 9. The CDR3 consists of 13 residues. Supplemented by reference TRBV5-4 and TRBJ1-4, the full variable domain reads ETGVTQSPTHLIKTRGQQVTLRCSSQSGHNTVSWYQQALGQGPQFIFQYYREEENGRGNFPPRFSGLQFPNYSSELNVNALELDDSALYLCATKQGEGEKLFFGSGTQLSVL.

The V call is TRBV9, the J call TRBJ2-2; maybe TRBD2 (5 bases). The V gene's germline CDR1 is SGDLS and CDR2 YYNGEE. This CDR3 contains 17 residues. The V end lost 2 bases, the J end lost 0 bases, and 14 bases lay between the germline ends. The DNA for the CDR3 is TGTGCCAGCAGCGTTTCTTTAGCGTTCGCGAACACCGGGGAGCTGTTTTTT. This translates into CASSVSLAFANTGELFF.